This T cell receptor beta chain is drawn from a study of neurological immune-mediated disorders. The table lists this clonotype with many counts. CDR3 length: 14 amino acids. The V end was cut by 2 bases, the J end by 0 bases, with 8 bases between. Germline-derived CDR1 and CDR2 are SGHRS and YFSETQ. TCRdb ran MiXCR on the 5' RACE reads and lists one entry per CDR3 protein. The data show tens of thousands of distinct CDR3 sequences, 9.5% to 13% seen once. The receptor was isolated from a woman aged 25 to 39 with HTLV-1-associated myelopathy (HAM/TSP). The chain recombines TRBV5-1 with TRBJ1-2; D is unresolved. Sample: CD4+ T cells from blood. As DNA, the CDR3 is TGCGCCAGCAGCTTTTCCGGGCCTAACTATGGCTACACCTTC. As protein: CASSFSGPNYGYTF.